Listed below are T cell receptor beta chains from one sample, sequenced in a study of blood T cell repertoires in COVID-19. Libraries were prepared by immunoSEQ multiplex PCR; TCRdb keeps only in-frame clonotypes and omits some of them. In the table there are under 75,000 clones, about nine tenths of which are singletons. The sequencing input was peripheral blood. Every receptor here comes from a woman between 18 and 29 years old with acute or convalescent COVID-19. Each CDR3 is given with its conserved first and last residue. Each record gives: D gene, clone size, J gene, V gene, CDR3 protein, CDR3 DNA. D genes are given only for firm matches. Not every row has a clone size; where given, it reads once, few, many or a size class.

TRBD1 | . | TRBJ2-3 | TRBV19 | CASSATGVDTQYF | TGTGCCAGTAGTGCGACAGGGGTAGATACGCAGTATTTT
. | . | TRBJ2-7 | TRBV7-2 | CASSLEVRGVDEQYF | TGTGCCAGCAGCTTAGAAGTACGGGGAGTGGACGAGCAGTACTTC
. | . | TRBJ1-1 | TRBV30 | CAWSASGLYTEAFF | TGTGCCTGGAGTGCCTCGGGGTTGTACACTGAAGCTTTCTTT
TRBD2 | . | TRBJ2-1 | TRBV7-9 | CAGGSGTGGANEQFF | TGTGCCGGAGGTTCTGGGACGGGAGGGGCGAATGAGCAGTTCTTC
. | . | TRBJ1-6 | TRBV5-5 | CASSLRQAANSPLHF | TGTGCCAGCAGCTTAAGGCAGGCCGCAAATTCACCCCTCCACTTT
. | . | TRBJ1-4 | TRBV3-1/TRBV3-2 | CASSQEAVTTNEKLFF | TGTGCCAGCAGCCAAGAAGCGGTGACAACTAATGAAAAACTGTTTTTT
TRBD1 | . | TRBJ2-2 | TRBV9 | CASSRDSPNTGELFF | TGTGCCAGCAGCCGGGACAGCCCGAACACCGGGGAGCTGTTTTTT
. | once | TRBJ1-5 | TRBV12-2 | CASRFDTEYSNQPQHF | TGTGCAAGTCGCTTTGATACAGAATATAGCAATCAGCCCCAGCATTTT
TRBD1 | . | TRBJ1-5 | TRBV9 | CASSVDRGSNQPQHF | TGTGCCAGCAGCGTAGACAGGGGTAGCAATCAGCCCCAGCATTTT
TRBD2 | . | TRBJ2-5 | TRBV27 | CASRPTSGSALETQYF | TGTGCCAGCAGACCTACTAGCGGGAGTGCTTTGGAGACCCAGTACTTC
TRBD2 | . | TRBJ2-1 | TRBV5-5 | CASSLAPSGRANEQFF | TGTGCCAGCAGCTTGGCCCCTAGCGGGAGGGCTAATGAGCAGTTCTTC
. | . | TRBJ2-5 | TRBV6-1 | CASSEWRGQETQYF | TGTGCCAGCAGTGAGTGGAGGGGTCAAGAGACCCAGTACTTC
. | . | TRBJ2-1 | TRBV3-1/TRBV3-2 | CASSRNRGWEGNEQFF | TGTGCCAGCAGTCGCAACAGGGGGTGGGAGGGCAATGAGCAGTTCTTC
. | . | TRBJ2-7 | TRBV2 | CASSEYVSGISYEQYF | TGTGCCAGCAGTGAGTATGTTAGCGGAATCTCCTACGAGCAGTACTTC
TRBD1 | . | TRBJ1-5 | TRBV6-1 | CASSENRGSSNQPQHF | TGTGCCAGCAGTGAAAACAGGGGATCGAGCAATCAGCCCCAGCATTTT
TRBD1 | . | TRBJ1-1 | TRBV10-3 | CAISPQGANTEAFF | TGTGCCATCAGCCCACAGGGGGCGAACACTGAAGCTTTCTTT
. | . | TRBJ2-5 | TRBV7-9 | CASSLRTHKETQYF | TGTGCCAGCAGCTTGAGGACACATAAAGAGACCCAGTACTTC
. | once | TRBJ1-1 | TRBV5-1 | CASRVQPDTEAFF | TGCGCCAGCAGAGTACAGCCGGACACTGAAGCTTTCTTT
TRBD2 | . | TRBJ2-3 | TRBV30 | CAWSVLPGGRMDTQYF | TGTGCCTGGAGTGTACTCCCGGGGGGGAGGATGGATACGCAGTATTTT
TRBD2 | . | TRBJ2-1 | TRBV5-1 | CASSLTSGGPLSYNEQFF | TGCGCCAGCAGCCTAACTAGCGGGGGCCCCCTCTCCTACAATGAGCAGTTCTTC
TRBD1 | . | TRBJ1-2 | TRBV5-4 | CASSLEQGANGYTF | TGTGCCAGCAGCTTGGAACAGGGGGCCAACGGCTACACCTTC
TRBD2 | . | TRBJ2-7 | TRBV2 | CASKPVAGDYEQYF | TGTGCCAGCAAGCCTGTAGCGGGAGACTACGAGCAGTACTTC
. | . | TRBJ1-3 | TRBV19 | CASRDTAITGNTIYF | TGTGCCAGTCGGGACACGGCTATTACTGGAAACACCATATATTTT
. | once | TRBJ1-1 | TRBV18 | CASSPPIRNTEAFF | TGTGCCAGCTCACCACCAATTCGGAACACTGAAGCTTTCTTT
. | . | TRBJ1-1 | TRBV18 | CASSPREGNTEAFF | TGTGCCAGCTCACCACGCGAGGGGAACACTGAAGCTTTCTTT